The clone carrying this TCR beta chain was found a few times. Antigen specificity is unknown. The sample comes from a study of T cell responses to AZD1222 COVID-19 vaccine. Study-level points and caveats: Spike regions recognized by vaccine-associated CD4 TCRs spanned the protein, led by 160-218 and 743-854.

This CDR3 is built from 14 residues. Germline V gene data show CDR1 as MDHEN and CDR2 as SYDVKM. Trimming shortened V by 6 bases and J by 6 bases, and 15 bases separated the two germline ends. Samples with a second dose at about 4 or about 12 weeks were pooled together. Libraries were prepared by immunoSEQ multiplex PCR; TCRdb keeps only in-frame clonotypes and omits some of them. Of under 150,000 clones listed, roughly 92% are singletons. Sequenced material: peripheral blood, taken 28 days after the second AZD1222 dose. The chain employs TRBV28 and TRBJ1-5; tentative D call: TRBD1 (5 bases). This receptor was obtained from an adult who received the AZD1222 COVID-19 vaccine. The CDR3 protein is CASRSGTRSQPQHF. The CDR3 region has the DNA TGTGCCAGCAGGAGCGGGACGAGGAGTCAGCCCCAGCATTTT.